Sequencing of this T cell receptor (beta chain) was carried out in a study of blood T cell repertoires in COVID-19. Looking at the study overall: Material from acute and convalescent COVID-19 was sourced from the United States, Italy and Spain. Sample material is recorded as cDNA or gDNA derived from T cells, B-cell-depleted T cells, or PBMCs.

Authors' data handling: Nucleated cell counts were estimated from reference gene primer amplification. This table comes from immunoSEQ multiplex PCR, and its TCRdb copy is limited to in-frame clones, with some not included. V and J calls and clone size are as listed in that table; D and trimming were resolved from the DNA. The sample yields around 20,000 clones, 85% to 90% seen once. Trimming took 1 base from V and 5 from J, leaving 15 bases between them. Germline CDR1 KGHSH, CDR2 LQKENI. CDR3 size: 15 residues. This receptor was taken from a woman aged 55 to 70 with active COVID-19. This chain joins TRBV18 and TRBJ2-7, with D possibly being TRBD2 (5 bases). The sequenced sample consisted of peripheral blood. The CDR3 spells CASSPRSGSGNEQYF. The CDR3 coding sequence is TGTGCCAGCTCACCACGGTCAGGATCCGGGAACGAGCAGTACTTC.